The rows below give T cell receptor beta chains drawn from one sample of a study of post-analysis software for immune sequencing data. One entry per CDR3 protein, called by TCRdb with MiXCR from the PCR reads. The data show about 800,000 distinct CDR3 sequences, 25% to 30% seen once. The sequenced sample was blood. These receptors originate from a girl between 5 and 17 years old with multiple sclerosis. Each CDR3 is given with its conserved first and last residue. A D gene is named only where the DNA matches it firmly. Size is stated for part of the rows, as once, few or many counts, or as a class when the clone is expanded.

V gene	D gene	clone size	J gene	CDR3 DNA	CDR3 protein
TRBV29-1	TRBD1	-	TRBJ2-5	TGCAGCGTGGACCCCACAGGGGGAGAGGCCCAGTACTTC	CSVDPTGGEAQYF
TRBV5-1	TRBD1	-	TRBJ2-1	TGCGCCAGCAGCTTGGCCGGGACAGGGTCTATCTACGAGCAGTTCTTC	CASSLAGTGSIYEQFF
TRBV29-1	-	many	TRBJ2-7	TGCAGCGTTGAAGATATCGAGGGGATCGATGGCGCCTACGAGCAGTACTTC	CSVEDIEGIDGAYEQYF
TRBV5-6	TRBD1	-	TRBJ1-2	TGTGCCAGCAGCTTAATCCCGACAGGGCCATCCTATGGCTACACCTTC	CASSLIPTGPSYGYTF
TRBV13	TRBD1	once	TRBJ2-5	TGTGCCAGCAGCCGGACCGGGACAGGGGAAGAGACCCAGTACTTC	CASSRTGTGEETQYF
TRBV18	-	-	TRBJ1-1	TGTGCCAGCTCACCACCGGTCCAGGGCCGGACTGAAGCTTTCTTT	CASSPPVQGRTEAFF
TRBV7-2	TRBD2	-	TRBJ2-1	TGTGCCAGCAGCGATCGACGGGGGGGGTACAATGAGCAGTTCTTC	CASSDRRGGYNEQFF
TRBV6-6	TRBD2	-	TRBJ2-5	TGTGCCAGCAGTTACGGCGTCTTCCGGGAGGGAGGAGAGACCCAGTACTTC	CASSYGVFREGGETQYF
TRBV3-1	TRBD2	-	TRBJ2-2	TGTGCCAGCAGCCAAGGACTAGCGGGACCGGATACCGGGGAGCTGTTTTTT	CASSQGLAGPDTGELFF
TRBV29-1	TRBD1	-	TRBJ2-5	TGCAGCGTCGCTGGGACAGCGTACCGAGAGACCCAGTACTTC	CSVAGTAYRETQYF
TRBV20-1	-	few	TRBJ1-2	TGCAGTGCTACGGGGGCCGGTGGGTATGATGGCTACACCTTC	CSATGAGGYDGYTF
TRBV20-1	TRBD2	few	TRBJ2-1	TGCAGTGCTAGAGCCGGGACTACACCCTACAATGAGCAGTTCTTC	CSARAGTTPYNEQFF
TRBV29-1	-	few	TRBJ2-1	TGCAGCGTACGAACCTCCCAGGGCCGGATGGGGACCCAGTTCTTC	CSVRTSQGRMGTQFF
TRBV7-9	-	-	TRBJ1-6	TGTGCCAGCAGCTTAGCTAGGGGCTCACCCCTCCACTTT	CASSLARGSPLHF
TRBV27	TRBD2	-	TRBJ2-3	TGTGCCAGCAGTATTAGCGGGATGGGCACAGATACGCAGTATTTT	CASSISGMGTDTQYF
TRBV3-1	-	few	TRBJ2-5	TGTGCCAGCAGCCCAAGCCGGGCGACCCAGTACTTC	CASSPSRATQYF
TRBV7-9	TRBD2	-	TRBJ2-7	TGTGCCAGCAGTCGCACTAGCGGATCCACCTACGAGCAGTACTTC	CASSRTSGSTYEQYF
TRBV6-5	-	few	TRBJ1-2	TGTGCCAGCAGATATGGACGGGGGGCATTCTACACCTTC	CASRYGRGAFYTF
TRBV3-1	-	-	TRBJ2-5	TGTGCCAGCAGCCAAGGACGACTAAGCGTGCAAGAGACCCAGTACTTC	CASSQGRLSVQETQYF
TRBV18	-	-	TRBJ2-5	TGTGCCAGCTCACCAGTGGGTGGGAGCGGTGTCGAGACCCAGTACTTC	CASSPVGGSGVETQYF
TRBV28	-	many	TRBJ1-2	TGTGCCAGCAGTGCGAACGTGGGATCCGGGGGCGGCTACACCTTC	CASSANVGSGGGYTF
TRBV7-2	TRBD2	few	TRBJ2-5	TGTGCCAGCAAAAACCGACTAGCGGGAGAGGGGGAGACCCAGTACTTC	CASKNRLAGEGETQYF
TRBV28	-	once	TRBJ2-1	TGTGCCAGCAGTTTTAACGGCCAGGGGAACAATGAGCAGTTCTTC	CASSFNGQGNNEQFF